Shown below are 3 T cell receptor beta chains from a single sample sequenced in a study of blood T cell repertoires in COVID-19. The table came from immunoSEQ multiplex PCR; TCRdb's copy has only in-frame clones and leaves some out. The sample shows approximately 11,000 clones, around nine tenths of them seen only once. Sequencing was done on a sample of peripheral blood. The source of these receptors is a man younger than 40 with active or convalescent COVID-19.

J is TRBJ1-1 and V is TRBV27; D is perhaps TRBD1 (6 bases). The CDR3 totals 14 residues. V gave up 5 bases and J gave up 4 bases, with 14 bases separating them. Germline V gene lookup returns CDR1 MNHEY and CDR2 SMNVEV (reference sequence). CDR3 amino acids: CASSPGALGTEAFF. CDR3 sequence (DNA): TGTGCCAGCAGTCCAGGGGCGTTGGGCACTGAAGCTTTCTTT.

This clone was observed a handful of times. The genes are TRBV2 and TRBJ2-7; 10 nucleotides agree with TRBD1. The germline gives CDR1 SNHLY, CDR2 FYNNEI. The V and J ends lost 6 bases and 3 bases, in that order; junction bases with no gene match: 5. The CDR3 is 14 amino acids. The CDR3 DNA reads TGTGCCAGCAGGAGACAGGGGGCCGTCTACGAGCAGTACTTC. This codes for CASRRQGAVYEQYF.

CDR3 sequence (DNA): TGTGCCAGCAGTGAAGGCCGGGAGACCCAGTACTTC. Translated: CASSEGRETQYF. This chain connects TRBV2 to TRBJ2-5; no reliable D call. Germline lookup yields CDR1 SNHLY and CDR2 FYNNEI. V was clipped by 1 base and J by 5 bases, with 5 bases between them. The length of the CDR3 is 12 residues.